This TCR beta chain came from a study of Ad26.COV2.S vaccination and SARS-CoV-2 variants. Overall study results and limits: Once vaccination had occurred, spike-specific CD8+ and CD4+ T cell responses reportedly showed substantial breadth.

Sequencing used immunoSEQ multiplex PCR; TCRdb keeps in-frame clones, though not all of them. The table shows approximately 300,000 clones, with 85% occurring only once. The CDR3 loop spans 14 amino acids. The germline gives CDR1 SGHRS, CDR2 YFSETQ. Losses at the gene ends were 4 bases for V and 2 bases for J; bases not matched to a gene: 3. To note about this clone: Its cognate antigen is unknown.

Sample treatment: approximately 18 received Ad26.COV2.S at low or high dose, single or two shots; about 5 received placebo; per-sample allocation not given. It was on day 63 after the first vaccine or placebo injection that samples were taken. Source: peripheral blood, taken in a trial of Ad26.COV2.S vaccine versus placebo. The receptor's source is a person between 18 and 65 years old who received the Ad26.COV2.S COVID-19 vaccine or a placebo. The genes are TRBV5-1 and TRBJ2-5; 9 bases agree with TRBD2. Here the CDR3 reads CASSLAGFQETQYF. The CDR3, as DNA: TGCGCCAGCAGCCTAGCGGGGTTTCAAGAGACCCAGTACTTC.